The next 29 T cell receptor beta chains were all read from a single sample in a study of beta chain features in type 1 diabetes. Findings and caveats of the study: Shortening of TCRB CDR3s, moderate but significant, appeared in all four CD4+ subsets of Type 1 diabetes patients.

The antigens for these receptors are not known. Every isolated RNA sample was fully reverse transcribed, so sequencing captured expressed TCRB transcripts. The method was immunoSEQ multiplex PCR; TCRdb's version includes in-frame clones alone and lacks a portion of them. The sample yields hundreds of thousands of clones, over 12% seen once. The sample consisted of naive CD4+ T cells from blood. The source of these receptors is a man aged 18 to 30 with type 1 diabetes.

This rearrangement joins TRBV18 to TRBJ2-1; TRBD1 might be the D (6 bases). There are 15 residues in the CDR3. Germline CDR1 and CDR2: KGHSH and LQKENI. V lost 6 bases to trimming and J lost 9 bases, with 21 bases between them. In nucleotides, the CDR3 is TGTGCCAGCTCGAAACGGACAGTGGAAGGTAGTGAGCAGTTCTTC. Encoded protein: CASSKRTVEGSEQFF.

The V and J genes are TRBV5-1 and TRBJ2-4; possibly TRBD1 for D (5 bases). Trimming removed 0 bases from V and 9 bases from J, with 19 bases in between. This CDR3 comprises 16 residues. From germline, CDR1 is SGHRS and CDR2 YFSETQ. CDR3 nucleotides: TGCGCCAGCAGCTTGGTTGCTGGGCCACAGGATGTCATTCAGTACTTC. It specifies CASSLVAGPQDVIQYF. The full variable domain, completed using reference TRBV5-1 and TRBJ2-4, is KAGVTQTPRYLIKTRGQQVTLSCSPISGHRSVSWYQQTPGQGLQFLFEYFSETQRNKGNFPGRFSGRQFSNSRSEMNVSTLELGDSALYLCASSLVAGPQDVIQYFGAGTRLSVL.

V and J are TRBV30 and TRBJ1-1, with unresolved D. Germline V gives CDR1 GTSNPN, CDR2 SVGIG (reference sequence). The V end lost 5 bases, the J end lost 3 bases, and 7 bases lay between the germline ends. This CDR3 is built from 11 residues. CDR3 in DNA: TGTGCCTGGGCGGAGGACACTGAAGCTTTCTTT. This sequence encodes CAWAEDTEAFF. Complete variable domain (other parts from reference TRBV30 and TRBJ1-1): SQTIHQWPATLVQPVGSPLSLECTVEGTSNPNLYWYRQAAGRGLQLLFYSVGIGQISSEVPQNLSASRPQDRQFILSSKKLLLSDSGFYLCAWAEDTEAFFGQGTRLTVV.

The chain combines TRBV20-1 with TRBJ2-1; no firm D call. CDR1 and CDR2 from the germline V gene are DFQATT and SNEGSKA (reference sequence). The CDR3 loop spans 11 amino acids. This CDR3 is CALSFYNEQFF. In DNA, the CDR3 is TGCGCCCTTTCATTTTACAATGAGCAGTTCTTC.

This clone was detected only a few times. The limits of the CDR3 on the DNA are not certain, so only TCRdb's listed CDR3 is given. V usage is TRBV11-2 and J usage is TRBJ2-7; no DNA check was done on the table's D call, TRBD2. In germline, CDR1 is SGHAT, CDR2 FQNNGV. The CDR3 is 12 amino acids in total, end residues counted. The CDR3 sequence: CASSLWGSGTYF.

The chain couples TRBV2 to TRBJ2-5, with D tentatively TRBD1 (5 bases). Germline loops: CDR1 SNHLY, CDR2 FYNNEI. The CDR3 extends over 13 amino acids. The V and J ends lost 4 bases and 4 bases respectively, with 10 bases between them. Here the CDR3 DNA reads TGTGCCAGCAGTGGGGGCCTCCCAGAGACCCAGTACTTC. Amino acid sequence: CASSGGLPETQYF. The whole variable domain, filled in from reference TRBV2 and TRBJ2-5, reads EPEVTQTPSHQVTQMGQEVILRCVPISNHLYFYWYRQILGQKVEFLVSFYNNEISEKSEIFDDQFSVERPDGSNFTLKIRSTKLEDSAMYFCASSGGLPETQYFGPGTRLLVL.

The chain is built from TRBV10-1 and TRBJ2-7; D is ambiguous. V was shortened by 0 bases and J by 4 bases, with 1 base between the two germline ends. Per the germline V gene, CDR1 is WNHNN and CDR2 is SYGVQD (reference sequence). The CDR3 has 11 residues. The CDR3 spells CASSESYEQYF. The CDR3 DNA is TGCGCCAGCAGTGAGTCGTACGAGCAGTACTTC.

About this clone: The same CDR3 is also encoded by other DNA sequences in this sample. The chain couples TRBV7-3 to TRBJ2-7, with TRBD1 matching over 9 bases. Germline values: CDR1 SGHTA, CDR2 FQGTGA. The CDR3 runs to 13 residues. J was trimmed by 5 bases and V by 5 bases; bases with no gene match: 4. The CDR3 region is CASSPGQGNEQYF. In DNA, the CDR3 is TGTGCCAGCAGCCCGGGACAGGGTAACGAGCAGTACTTC.

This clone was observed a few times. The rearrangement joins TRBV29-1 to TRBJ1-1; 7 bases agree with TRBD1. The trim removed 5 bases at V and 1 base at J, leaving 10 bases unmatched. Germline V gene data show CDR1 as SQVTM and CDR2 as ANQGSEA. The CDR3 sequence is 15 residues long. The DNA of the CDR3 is TGCAGCGTTTCGGGACCGGGACAGAAGAACACTGAAGCTTTCTTT. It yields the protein CSVSGPGQKNTEAFF.

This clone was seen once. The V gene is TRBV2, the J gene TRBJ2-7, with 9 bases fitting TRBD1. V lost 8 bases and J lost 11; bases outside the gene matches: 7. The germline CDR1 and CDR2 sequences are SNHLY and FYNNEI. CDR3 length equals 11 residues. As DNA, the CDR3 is TGTGCCAGCCGTGGGACAGGGTTCGAGTACTTC. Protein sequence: CASRGTGFEYF.

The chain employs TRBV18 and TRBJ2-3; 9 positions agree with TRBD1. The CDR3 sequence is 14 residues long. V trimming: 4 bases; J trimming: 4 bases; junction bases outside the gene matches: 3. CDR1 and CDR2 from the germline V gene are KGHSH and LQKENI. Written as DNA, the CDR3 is TGTGCCAGCTCACGGGACAGGGTGGCAGATACGCAGTATTTT. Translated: CASSRDRVADTQYF.

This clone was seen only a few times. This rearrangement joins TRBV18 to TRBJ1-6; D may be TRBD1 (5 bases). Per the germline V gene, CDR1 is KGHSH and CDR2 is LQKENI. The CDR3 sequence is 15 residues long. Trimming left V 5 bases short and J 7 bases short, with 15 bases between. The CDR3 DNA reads TGTGCCAGCTCAGGATCCGGGACCGCGAATTCACCCCTCCACTTT. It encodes CASSGSGTANSPLHF.

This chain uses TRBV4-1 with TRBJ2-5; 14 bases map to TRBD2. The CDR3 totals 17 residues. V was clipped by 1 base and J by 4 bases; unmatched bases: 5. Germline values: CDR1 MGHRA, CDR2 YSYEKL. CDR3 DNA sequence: TGCGCCAGCAGCCAAGTCATGGGACTAGCGGGAGTAGAGACCCAGTACTTC. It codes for CASSQVMGLAGVETQYF.

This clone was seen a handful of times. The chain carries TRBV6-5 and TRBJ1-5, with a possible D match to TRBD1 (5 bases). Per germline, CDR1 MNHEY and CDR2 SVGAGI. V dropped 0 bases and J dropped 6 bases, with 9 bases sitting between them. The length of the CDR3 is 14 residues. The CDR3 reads CASSYSKGSQPQHF. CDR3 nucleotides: TGTGCCAGCAGTTACTCCAAGGGGAGTCAGCCCCAGCATTTT.

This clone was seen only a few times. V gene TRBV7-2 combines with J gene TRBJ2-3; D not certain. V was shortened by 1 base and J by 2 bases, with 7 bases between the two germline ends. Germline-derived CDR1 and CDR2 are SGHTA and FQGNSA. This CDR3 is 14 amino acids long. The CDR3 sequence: CASSLVVVTDTQYF. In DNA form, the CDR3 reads TGTGCCAGCAGCTTAGTTGTGGTCACAGATACGCAGTATTTT.

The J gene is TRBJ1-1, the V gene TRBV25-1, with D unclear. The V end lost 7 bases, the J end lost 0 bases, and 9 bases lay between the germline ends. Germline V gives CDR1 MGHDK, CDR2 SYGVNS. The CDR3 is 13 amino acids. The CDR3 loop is CASTYGVNTEAFF. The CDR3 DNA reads TGTGCCAGCACCTACGGGGTGAACACTGAAGCTTTCTTT.

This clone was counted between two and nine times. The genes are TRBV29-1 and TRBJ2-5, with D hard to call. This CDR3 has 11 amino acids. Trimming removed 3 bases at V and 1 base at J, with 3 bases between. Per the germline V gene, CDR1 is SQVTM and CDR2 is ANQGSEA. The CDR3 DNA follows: TGCAGCGTTGATGGCCAAGAGACCCAGTACTTC. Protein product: CSVDGQETQYF.

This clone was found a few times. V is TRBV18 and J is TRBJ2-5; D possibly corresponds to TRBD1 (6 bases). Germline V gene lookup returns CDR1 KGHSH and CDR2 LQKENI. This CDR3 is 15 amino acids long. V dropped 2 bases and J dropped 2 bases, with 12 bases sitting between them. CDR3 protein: CASSPRQGLQETQYF. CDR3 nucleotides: TGTGCCAGCTCACCAAGGCAGGGGTTACAAGAGACCCAGTACTTC. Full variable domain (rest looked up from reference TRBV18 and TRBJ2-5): NAGVMQNPRHLVRRRGQEARLRCSPMKGHSHVYWYRQLPEEGLKFMVYLQKENIIDESGMPKERFSAEFPKEGPSILRIQQVVRGDSAAYFCASSPRQGLQETQYFGPGTRLLVL.

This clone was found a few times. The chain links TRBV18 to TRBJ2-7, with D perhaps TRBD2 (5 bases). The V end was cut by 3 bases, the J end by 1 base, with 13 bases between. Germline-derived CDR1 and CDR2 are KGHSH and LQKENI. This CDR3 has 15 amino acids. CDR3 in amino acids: CASSPIWTSSYEQYF. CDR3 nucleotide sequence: TGTGCCAGCTCACCCATCTGGACTTCTTCCTACGAGCAGTACTTC.

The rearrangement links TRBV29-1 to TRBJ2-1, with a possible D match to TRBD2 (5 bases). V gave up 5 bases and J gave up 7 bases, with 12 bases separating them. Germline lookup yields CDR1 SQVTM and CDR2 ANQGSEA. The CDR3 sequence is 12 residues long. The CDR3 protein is CSVKGRGNEQFF. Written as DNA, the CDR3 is TGCAGCGTTAAAGGGAGAGGGAATGAGCAGTTCTTC.

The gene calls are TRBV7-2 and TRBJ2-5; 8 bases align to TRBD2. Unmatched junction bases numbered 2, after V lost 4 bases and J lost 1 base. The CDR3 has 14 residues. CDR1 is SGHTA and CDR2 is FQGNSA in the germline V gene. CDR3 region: CASSSLAAQETQYF. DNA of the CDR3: TGTGCCAGCAGCTCACTAGCGGCCCAAGAGACCCAGTACTTC.

The CDR3 nucleotides are TGTGCCAGCAGTAAAAACAGGGATGGCTACACCTTC. It specifies CASSKNRDGYTF. The V and J genes are TRBV25-1 and TRBJ1-2, with D possibly matching TRBD1 (6 bases). CDR3 length: 12 residues. Germline V gives CDR1 MGHDK, CDR2 SYGVNS. Trimming removed 5 bases at V and 6 bases at J, with 10 bases between.

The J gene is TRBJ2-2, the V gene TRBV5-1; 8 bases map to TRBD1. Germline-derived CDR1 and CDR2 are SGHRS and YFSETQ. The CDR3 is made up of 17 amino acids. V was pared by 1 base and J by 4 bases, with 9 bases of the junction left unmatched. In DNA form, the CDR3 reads TGCGCCAGCAGCTTGAGAGTCGGGACAGGAAGCACCGGGGAGCTGTTTTTT. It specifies CASSLRVGTGSTGELFF.

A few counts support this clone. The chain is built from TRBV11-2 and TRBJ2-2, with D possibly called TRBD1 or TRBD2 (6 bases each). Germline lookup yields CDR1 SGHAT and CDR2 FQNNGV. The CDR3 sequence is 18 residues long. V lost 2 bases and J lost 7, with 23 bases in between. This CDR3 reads CASSLKVLRRGDGGELFF. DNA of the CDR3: TGTGCCAGCAGCTTAAAGGTCCTCCGGAGGGGGGATGGCGGGGAGCTGTTTTTT.

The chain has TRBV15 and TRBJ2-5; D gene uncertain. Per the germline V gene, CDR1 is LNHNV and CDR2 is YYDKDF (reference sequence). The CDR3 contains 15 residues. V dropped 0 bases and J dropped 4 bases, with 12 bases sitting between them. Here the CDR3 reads CATSRDGRALETQYF. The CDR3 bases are TGTGCCACCAGCAGAGATGGAAGGGCTCTAGAGACCCAGTACTTC.

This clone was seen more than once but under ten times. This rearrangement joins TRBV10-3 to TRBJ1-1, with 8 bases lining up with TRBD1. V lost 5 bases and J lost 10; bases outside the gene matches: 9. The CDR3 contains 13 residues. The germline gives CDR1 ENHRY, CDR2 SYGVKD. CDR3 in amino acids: CAISPGTGEGAFF. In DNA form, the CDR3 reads TGTGCCATCAGTCCCGGGACAGGAGAAGGAGCTTTCTTT.

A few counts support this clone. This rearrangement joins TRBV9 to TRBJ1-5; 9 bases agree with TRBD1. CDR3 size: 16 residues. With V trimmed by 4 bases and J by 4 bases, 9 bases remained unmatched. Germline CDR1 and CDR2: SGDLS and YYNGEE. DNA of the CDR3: TGTGCCAGCAGCCTATCGATTGGGACAGGGAATCAGCCCCAGCATTTT. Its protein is CASSLSIGTGNQPQHF. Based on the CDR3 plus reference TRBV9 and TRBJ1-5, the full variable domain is DSGVTQTPKHLITATGQRVTLRCSPRSGDLSVYWYQQSLDQGLQFLIQYYNGEERAKGNILERFSAQQFPDLHSELNLSSLELGDSALYFCASSLSIGTGNQPQHFGDGTRLSIL.

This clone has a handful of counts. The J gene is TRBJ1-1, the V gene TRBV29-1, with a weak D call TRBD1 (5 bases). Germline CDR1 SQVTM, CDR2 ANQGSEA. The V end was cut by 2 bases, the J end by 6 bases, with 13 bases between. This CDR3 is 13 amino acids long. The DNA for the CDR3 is TGCAGCGTTGAACCACGTAGGGGTTCTGAAGCTTTCTTT. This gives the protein CSVEPRRGSEAFF.

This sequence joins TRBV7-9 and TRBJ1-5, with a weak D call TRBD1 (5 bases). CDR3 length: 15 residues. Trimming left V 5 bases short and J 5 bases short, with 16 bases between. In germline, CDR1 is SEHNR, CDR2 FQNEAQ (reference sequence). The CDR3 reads CASSPGDSGYQPQHF. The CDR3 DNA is TGTGCCAGCAGCCCCGGAGACAGCGGTTATCAGCCCCAGCATTTT.